A single sample is the source of the 2 T cell receptor beta chains below, sequenced in a study of blood T cell repertoires in COVID-19. Here immunoSEQ multiplex PCR was the method, and the copy in TCRdb shows in-frame clones only, minus some. The data contain some 200,000 clones, about 81% of them singletons. Sample: PBMCs or T cells enriched from blood (not recorded which). These receptors were obtained from a man aged 40-49 years who had recovered from COVID-19.

The chain combines TRBV7-9 with TRBJ2-2, with D perhaps matching TRBD2 (6 bases). CDR1 and CDR2 (germline): SEHNR, FQNEAQ (reference sequence). Trimming pared 6 bases from V and 6 bases from J, leaving 17 bases between. The CDR3 length is 15 residues. The CDR3 loop reads CASSFPGTEAGELFF. The CDR3 bases are TGTGCCAGCAGTTTTCCCGGGACTGAGGCCGGGGAGCTGTTTTTT.

The chain uses TRBV7-6 and TRBJ2-7, with 9 bases aligning to TRBD1. Looked up from germline, CDR1 is SGHVS and CDR2 is FNYEAQ. This CDR3 region has 15 residues. V gave up 1 base and J gave up 4 bases; unmatched junction bases: 5. The CDR3 sequence: CASSLEGDRGYEQYF. DNA of the CDR3: TGTGCCAGCAGCTTAGAGGGCGACAGGGGGTACGAGCAGTACTTC.